A single count supports the clone carrying this T cell receptor (beta chain). What it binds is not known. The sample originates from a study of graft-versus-host responses after intestinal transplantation. On the study more broadly: Multivisceral, liver-intestinal, or isolated intestinal transplants were given to recipients. All recipients were given anti-thymocyte globulin induction, and tacrolimus and steroids were then administered for about three years.

Germline CDR1 and CDR2: SGHNT and YENEEA. Trimming left V 10 bases short and J 3 bases short, with 7 bases between. There are 11 residues in the CDR3. Method: immunoSEQ multiplex PCR; TCRdb's copy keeps in-frame clones and lacks some. Of almost 85,000 clones listed, 91% are singletons. Study findings and constraints: Declines in HvG clones occurring early post-transplant were associated with peak circulating GvH clone levels. GvH clones were identified in recipient marrow, with some first appearing in ileum or blood.

This sequence joins TRBV11-3 and TRBJ1-3; no clear D gene. The source was unstimulated CD4+ T cells sorted from spleen or lymph node cells, collected before intestinal transplant. The clonotype comes from a human donor who received an intestinal transplant. The CDR3 coding sequence is TGTGCCATAAGAGATGGAAACACCATATATTTT. Amino acids: CAIRDGNTIYF.